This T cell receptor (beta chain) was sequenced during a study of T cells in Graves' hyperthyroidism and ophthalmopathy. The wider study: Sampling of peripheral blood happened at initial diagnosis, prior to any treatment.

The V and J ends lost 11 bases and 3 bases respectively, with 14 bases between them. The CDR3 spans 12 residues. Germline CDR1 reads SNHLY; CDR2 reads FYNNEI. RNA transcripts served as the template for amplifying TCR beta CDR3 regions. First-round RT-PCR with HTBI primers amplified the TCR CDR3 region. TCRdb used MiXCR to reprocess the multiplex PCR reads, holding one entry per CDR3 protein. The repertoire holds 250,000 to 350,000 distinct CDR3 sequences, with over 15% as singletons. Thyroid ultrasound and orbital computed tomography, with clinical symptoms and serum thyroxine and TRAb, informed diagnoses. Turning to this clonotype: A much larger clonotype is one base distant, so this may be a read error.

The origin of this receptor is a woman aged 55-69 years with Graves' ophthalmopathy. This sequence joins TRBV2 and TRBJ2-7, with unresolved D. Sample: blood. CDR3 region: CAGGIHSYEQYF. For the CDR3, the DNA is TGTGCCGGCGGTATCCACAGCTACGAGCAGTACTTC.